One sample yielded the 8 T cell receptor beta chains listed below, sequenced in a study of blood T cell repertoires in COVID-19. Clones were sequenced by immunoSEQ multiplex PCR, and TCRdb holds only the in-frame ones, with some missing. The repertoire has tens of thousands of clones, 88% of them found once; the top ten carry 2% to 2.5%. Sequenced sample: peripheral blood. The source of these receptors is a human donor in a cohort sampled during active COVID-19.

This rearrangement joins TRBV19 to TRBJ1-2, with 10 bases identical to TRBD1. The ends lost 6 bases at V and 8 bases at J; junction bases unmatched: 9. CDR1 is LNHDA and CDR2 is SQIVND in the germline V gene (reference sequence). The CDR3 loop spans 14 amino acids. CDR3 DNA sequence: TGTGCCAGTAGCCCCGGGACAGGGGTGTGGGGCTACACCTTC. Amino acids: CASSPGTGVWGYTF.

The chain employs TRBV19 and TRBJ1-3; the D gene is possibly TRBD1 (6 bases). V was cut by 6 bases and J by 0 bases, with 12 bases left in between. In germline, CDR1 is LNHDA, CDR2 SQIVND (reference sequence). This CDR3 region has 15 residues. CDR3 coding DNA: TGTGCCAGTAGAATACAGGGCCTCTCTGGAAACACCATATATTTT. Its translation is CASRIQGLSGNTIYF.

The CDR3 sequence is CATRLAGVETGELFF. The CDR3 coding sequence is TGTGCCACCAGACTAGCGGGAGTAGAGACCGGGGAGCTGTTTTTT. This chain links TRBV28 with TRBJ2-2; 12 nucleotides line up with TRBD2. CDR1 is MDHEN, CDR2 SYDVKM, per germline. This CDR3 region has 15 residues. V lost 10 bases and J lost 5; bases outside the gene matches: 8.

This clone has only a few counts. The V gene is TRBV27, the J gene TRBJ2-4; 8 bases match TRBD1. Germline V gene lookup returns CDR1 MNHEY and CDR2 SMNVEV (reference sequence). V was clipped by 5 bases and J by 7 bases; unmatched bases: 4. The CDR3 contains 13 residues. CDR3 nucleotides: TGTGCCAGCAGTACTAGGACAGGGAACATTCAGTACTTC. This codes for CASSTRTGNIQYF.

CDR3 sequence reads: CAWSVLDRVVGYTF. Here the CDR3 DNA reads TGTGCCTGGAGTGTATTGGACAGGGTAGTTGGCTACACCTTC. The V call is TRBV30, the J call TRBJ1-2; 8 bases are shared with TRBD1. This CDR3 has 14 residues. Germline V lookup: CDR1 GTSNPN, CDR2 SVGIG (reference sequence). The V segment lost 0 bases and the J segment 7 bases; nucleotides outside the gene matches: 7.

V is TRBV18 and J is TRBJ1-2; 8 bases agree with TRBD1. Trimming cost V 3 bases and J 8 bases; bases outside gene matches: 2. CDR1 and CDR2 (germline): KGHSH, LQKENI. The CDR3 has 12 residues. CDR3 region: CASSPTGAGYTF. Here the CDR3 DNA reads TGTGCCAGCTCACCGACAGGGGCCGGCTACACCTTC.

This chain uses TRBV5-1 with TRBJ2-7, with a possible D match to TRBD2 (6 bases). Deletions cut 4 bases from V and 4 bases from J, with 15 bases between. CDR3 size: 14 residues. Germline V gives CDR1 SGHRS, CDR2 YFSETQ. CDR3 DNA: TGCGCCAGCAGCCCCCGACTAGGTACTTACGAGCAGTACTTC. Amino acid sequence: CASSPRLGTYEQYF.

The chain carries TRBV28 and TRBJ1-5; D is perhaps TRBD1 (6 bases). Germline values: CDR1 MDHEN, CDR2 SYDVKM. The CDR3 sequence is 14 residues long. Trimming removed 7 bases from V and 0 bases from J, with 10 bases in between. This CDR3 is CASTHRDSNQPQHF. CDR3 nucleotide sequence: TGTGCCAGCACCCACAGGGATAGCAATCAGCCCCAGCATTTT.